The 32 T cell receptor beta chains reported below all come from one sample, sequenced in a study of radiation and T cells in renal cell carcinoma. Measured with immunoSEQ multiplex PCR; TCRdb has only the in-frame clones, and not every one. The top ten clones hold roughly 30% of a sample with tens of thousands of clones, around 83% of them seen once. Noted time point: baseline pretreatment blood. Regarding treatment: 15 Gy SBRT to primary tumor, nephrectomy 4 weeks later. Specimen: blood, collected from a patient whose treatment included radiotherapy and nephrectomy. These receptors were collected from a woman between 65 and 79 years old with renal cell carcinoma.

The V and J genes are TRBV5-1 and TRBJ1-3; the D is unclear. The length of the CDR3 is 14 residues. Trimming removed 5 bases from V and 5 bases from J, with 14 bases in between. CDR1 is SGHRS, CDR2 YFSETQ, per germline. CDR3 residues: CASRVDLNRNTIYF. The CDR3 DNA sequence: TGCGCCAGCAGAGTAGACCTAAACAGAAACACCATATATTTT.

The chain combines TRBV19 with TRBJ1-5; the D is unclear. The V gene's germline CDR1 is LNHDA and CDR2 SQIVND (reference sequence). The CDR3 has 15 amino acids. Trimming removed 4 bases at V and 1 base at J, with 11 bases between. CDR3 residues: CASSRSSLSNQPQHF. The CDR3 region has the DNA TGTGCCAGTAGTAGAAGCTCTCTCAGCAATCAGCCCCAGCATTTT.

The rearrangement links TRBV10-2 to TRBJ2-7, with 7 bases identical to TRBD2. The J segment lost 6 bases and the V segment lost 0 bases, leaving 5 bases of the junction unmatched. The V gene's germline CDR1 is WSHSY and CDR2 SAAADI. The CDR3 has 14 residues. CDR3: CASSESGLPAEQYF. CDR3 DNA: TGCGCCAGCAGTGAGTCGGGACTACCCGCCGAGCAGTACTTC.

This clone has just one count. The chain has TRBV5-4 and TRBJ2-7; TRBD2 matches 10 bases. Germline V gene sequence: CDR1 SGHNT, CDR2 YYREEE (reference sequence). J gave up 5 bases and V 2 bases, and 4 bases lay outside the gene matches. This CDR3 has 14 amino acids. This CDR3 is CASSFGTSAHEQYF. The CDR3 DNA reads as TGTGCCAGCAGCTTCGGGACTAGCGCCCACGAGCAGTACTTC.

The chain joins TRBV29-1 to TRBJ2-5; D may match TRBD1 or TRBD2 (5 bases each). Germline lookup yields CDR1 SQVTM and CDR2 ANQGSEA. V was trimmed by 4 bases and J by 2 bases, leaving 20 bases between them. This CDR3 region has 16 residues. CDR3 residues: CSVGGWTGTLQETQYF. The CDR3 DNA sequence: TGCAGCGTTGGGGGCTGGACTGGCACCCTTCAAGAGACCCAGTACTTC. The entire variable domain, with the rest obtained from reference TRBV29-1 and TRBJ2-5, is as follows: SAVISQKPSRDICQRGTSLTIQCQVDSQVTMMFWYRQQPGQSLTLIATANQGSEATYESGFVIDKFPISRPNLTFSTLTVSNMSPEDSSIYLCSVGGWTGTLQETQYFGPGTRLLVL.

This rearrangement joins TRBV6-6 to TRBJ1-3; maybe TRBD1 (5 bases). The CDR3 has 15 residues. Trimming took off 7 bases at V and 0 bases at J, with 13 bases between the two ends. Germline CDR1 MNHNY, CDR2 SVGAGI (reference sequence). The CDR3 loop is CASTDRGSSGNTIYF. CDR3 coding DNA: TGTGCCAGCACGGATCGGGGGAGCTCTGGAAACACCATATATTTT.

V is TRBV6-5 and J is TRBJ1-2; D unresolved. The CDR3 runs 14 residues. Trimming stripped 2 bases from V and 0 bases from J, with 7 bases between. Germline V gene data show CDR1 as MNHEY and CDR2 as SVGAGI. CDR3 in amino acids: CASSYSSTNYGYTF. The CDR3 DNA reads TGTGCCAGCAGTTACAGCTCCACTAACTATGGCTACACCTTC.

The gene calls are TRBV18 and TRBJ2-3; D may be TRBD2 (6 bases). This CDR3 region has 13 residues. Germline V CDR1 and CDR2: KGHSH, LQKENI. Trimming removed 6 bases from V and 6 bases from J, with 13 bases in between. This CDR3 reads CASSRDFLDTQYF. The DNA for the CDR3 is TGTGCCAGCTCCCGGGACTTCTTGGATACGCAGTATTTT.

The V gene is TRBV5-4, the J gene TRBJ2-3; the match to TRBD1 covers 8 bases. V gave up 3 bases and J gave up 5 bases; unmatched junction bases: 8. Germline V lookup: CDR1 SGHNT, CDR2 YYREEE (reference sequence). The CDR3 consists of 15 residues. The CDR3: CASSSEGQVRDTQYF. Written as DNA, the CDR3 is TGTGCCAGCAGCTCCGAGGGACAGGTCCGAGATACGCAGTATTTT.

The CDR3 DNA reads as TGTGCCAGCAGCTTAAGGCAGAGGAACACTGAAGCTTTCTTT. It yields the protein CASSLRQRNTEAFF. V and J are TRBV7-9 and TRBJ1-1, with no clear D. V lost 2 bases and J lost 1, with 8 bases in between. The CDR3 totals 14 residues. In germline, CDR1 is SEHNR, CDR2 FQNEAQ (reference sequence).

The V gene is TRBV6-5, the J gene TRBJ1-4, with 12 bases identical to TRBD1. CDR3 size: 16 residues. Germline CDR1 reads MNHEY; CDR2 reads SVGAGI. After removal of 0 bases from V and 7 bases from J, the junction contained 3 bases not matched to a gene. The CDR3 protein is CASSYSGTGGSEKLFF. The CDR3 DNA is TGTGCCAGCAGTTACTCAGGGACAGGGGGCTCTGAAAAACTGTTTTTT.

CDR3 DNA sequence: TGTGCCAGCAGCTTAGTCGCGAGCTCCTACAATGAGCAGTTCTTC. Protein sequence: CASSLVASSYNEQFF. The chain combines TRBV7-6 with TRBJ2-1; no clear D. The CDR3 is 15 amino acids. Trimming shortened V by 1 base and J by 0 bases, and 7 bases separated the two germline ends. Looked up from germline, CDR1 is SGHVS and CDR2 is FNYEAQ.

This clone occurred once. This sequence joins TRBV14 and TRBJ2-3; no firm D call. The CDR3 is 15 residues long. Germline CDR1 SGHDN, CDR2 FVKESK. Trimming removed 1 base at V and 0 bases at J, with 8 bases between. DNA of the CDR3: TGTGCCAGCAGCCAAGCCACACCTAGCACAGATACGCAGTATTTT. The encoded protein is CASSQATPSTDTQYF.

The chain joins TRBV10-3 to TRBJ2-7, with D tentatively TRBD2 (5 bases). From germline, CDR1 is ENHRY and CDR2 SYGVKD. Trimming took 7 bases from V and 1 from J, leaving 14 bases between them. There are 14 residues in the CDR3. The DNA for the CDR3 is TGTGCCATCAACCGAGGAGGTGAATCCTACGAGCAGTACTTC. This encodes CAINRGGESYEQYF.

The rearrangement joins TRBV27 to TRBJ1-5, with TRBD1 as a possible D gene (6 bases). V gave up 7 bases and J gave up 1 base, with 17 bases separating them. The V gene's germline CDR1 is MNHEY and CDR2 SMNVEV (reference sequence). This CDR3 spans 16 amino acids. The CDR3 is CASTSFGGGSNQPQHF. The CDR3 DNA reads as TGTGCCAGCACCTCGTTTGGGGGCGGAAGCAATCAGCCCCAGCATTTT.

The CDR3 nucleotides are TGTGCCAGCAGCGTCCAGGACGGAGAGACCCAGTACTTC. Its protein is CASSVQDGETQYF. V and J are TRBV9 and TRBJ2-5, with D hard to call. With 2 bases removed from V and 4 bases from J, the gap between germline ends came to 9 bases. Germline V gene lookup returns CDR1 SGDLS and CDR2 YYNGEE. This CDR3 spans 13 amino acids.

The gene calls are TRBV5-1 and TRBJ1-2; unclear D gene. CDR3 size: 13 residues. Germline V CDR1 and CDR2: SGHRS, YFSETQ. Trimming stripped 1 base from V and 4 bases from J, with 8 bases between. CDR3 sequence reads: CASSLLPAYGYTF. CDR3 sequence (DNA): TGCGCCAGCAGCTTGCTCCCGGCCTATGGCTACACCTTC. Full variable domain (outside the CDR3, taken from reference TRBV5-1 and TRBJ1-2): KAGVTQTPRYLIKTRGQQVTLSCSPISGHRSVSWYQQTPGQGLQFLFEYFSETQRNKGNFPGRFSGRQFSNSRSEMNVSTLELGDSALYLCASSLLPAYGYTFGSGTRLTVV.

This clone was counted once. At the DNA level, this CDR3 is encoded by other sequences in the same sample as well. V and J are TRBV30 and TRBJ2-7, with D possibly being TRBD1 (6 bases). V lost 1 base and J lost 3, with 7 bases in between. The CDR3 length is 12 residues. Germline V lookup: CDR1 GTSNPN, CDR2 SVGIG (reference sequence). Here the CDR3 reads CAWSARGYEQYF. The CDR3 coding sequence is TGTGCCTGGAGTGCCAGGGGCTACGAGCAGTACTTC.

This chain connects TRBV19 to TRBJ2-1, with D possibly matching TRBD2 (6 bases). The CDR3 extends over 14 amino acids. Trimming stripped 6 bases from V and 0 bases from J, with 9 bases between. Germline-derived CDR1 and CDR2 are LNHDA and SQIVND (reference sequence). CDR3 protein: CASRGGSSYNEQFF. CDR3 sequence (DNA): TGTGCCAGTAGGGGGGGTAGCTCCTACAATGAGCAGTTCTTC.

V and J are TRBV14 and TRBJ1-2; D call uncertain. Germline V gives CDR1 SGHDN, CDR2 FVKESK. The V end was cut by 3 bases, the J end by 8 bases, with 10 bases between. This CDR3 has 12 residues. CDR3 in DNA: TGTGCCAGCAGCCAGGGAGACTGGGGCTACACCTTC. Translated, it gives CASSQGDWGYTF.

This chain connects TRBV6-1 to TRBJ1-1; D may be TRBD1 (5 bases). Trimming left V 10 bases short and J 0 bases short, with 12 bases between. Looked up from germline, CDR1 is MNHNS and CDR2 is SASEGT. The CDR3 has 13 amino acids. CDR3 protein: CAKKTGLNTEAFF. As DNA, the CDR3 is TGTGCCAAAAAAACAGGTTTGAACACTGAAGCTTTCTTT.

The chain has TRBV7-6 and TRBJ2-7; 9 bases map to TRBD1. Germline CDR1 is SGHVS and CDR2 is FNYEAQ. The CDR3 extends over 14 amino acids. The V segment lost 5 bases and the J segment 5 bases; nucleotides outside the gene matches: 7. The CDR3 sequence is CASSPAQGADEQYF. CDR3 nucleotide sequence: TGTGCCAGCAGCCCCGCACAGGGGGCCGACGAGCAGTACTTC.

The rearrangement joins TRBV2 to TRBJ1-4, with D possibly being TRBD1 (5 bases). CDR3 length: 14 residues. Trimming took off 6 bases at V and 11 bases at J, with 19 bases between the two ends. Germline lookup yields CDR1 SNHLY and CDR2 FYNNEI. This chain's CDR3 is CASRADPPRGKLFF. For the CDR3, the DNA is TGTGCCAGCAGAGCCGACCCACCCCGGGGGAAACTGTTTTTT.

As DNA, the CDR3 is TGCGCCAGCAGCCGTTTAGTAGCGGGGGGTTACAATGAGCAGTTCTTC. Translation: CASSRLVAGGYNEQFF. This chain connects TRBV4-1 to TRBJ2-1; 10 positions agree with TRBD2. Germline values: CDR1 MGHRA, CDR2 YSYEKL. The trim removed 4 bases at V and 4 bases at J, leaving 7 bases unmatched. The CDR3 extends over 16 amino acids.

This chain connects TRBV27 to TRBJ2-5, with 9 bases fitting TRBD2. The germline V gene has CDR1 MNHEY and CDR2 SMNVEV (reference sequence). The ends lost 2 bases at V and 4 bases at J; junction bases unmatched: 5. The length of the CDR3 is 15 residues. The DNA of the CDR3 is TGTGCCAGCAGTTTAGCGGGGGGGCGGAGAGAGACCCAGTACTTC. It is translated as CASSLAGGRRETQYF.

The table lists this clone with a count of one. V and J are TRBV27 and TRBJ1-5, with D possibly matching TRBD1 (6 bases). Between the trimmed V and J ends, which lost 1 base and 3 bases, there was a span of 10 bases. Germline V lookup: CDR1 MNHEY, CDR2 SMNVEV (reference sequence). The CDR3 is 15 amino acids. CDR3 amino acids: CASSLWGANNQPQHF. CDR3 nucleotide sequence: TGTGCCAGCAGTTTATGGGGGGCGAACAATCAGCCCCAGCATTTT.

The V gene is TRBV19, the J gene TRBJ2-1, with D possibly being TRBD2 (7 bases). This CDR3 comprises 14 residues. Trimming left V 3 bases short and J 9 bases short, with 15 bases between. Germline V gene sequence: CDR1 LNHDA, CDR2 SQIVND (reference sequence). The CDR3 DNA sequence: TGTGCCAGTAGTATTGCCAGGGGAGGGAGTGAGCAGTTCTTC. Protein sequence: CASSIARGGSEQFF.

This clone was observed a few times. V usage is TRBV27 and J usage is TRBJ2-5; the D is unclear. CDR1 and CDR2 (germline): MNHEY, SMNVEV (reference sequence). The CDR3 has 14 residues. V dropped 5 bases and J dropped 4 bases, with 14 bases sitting between them. CDR3 DNA sequence: TGTGCCAGCAGTCCTACTCCGACCGGAGAGACCCAGTACTTC. Protein sequence: CASSPTPTGETQYF.

This clone appeared a few times. The chain couples TRBV25-1 to TRBJ1-5; D remains ambiguous. The ends were cut back, 1 base at V and 5 bases at J, with 3 bases in the middle. Germline V CDR1 and CDR2: MGHDK, SYGVNS. The CDR3 spans 12 residues. In DNA, the CDR3 is TGTGCCAGCAGTGAATCTCATCAGCCCCAGCATTTT. This encodes CASSESHQPQHF.

The chain has TRBV6-1 and TRBJ2-2; 9 nucleotides match TRBD1. Germline CDR1 is MNHNS and CDR2 is SASEGT. Germline trimming cut 7 bases from V and 6 bases from J; bases unmatched to any gene: 9. CDR3 length: 15 residues. The CDR3 coding sequence is TGTGCCAGCACATCCGGGACAGGGACCTCCGGGGAGCTGTTTTTT. Residues: CASTSGTGTSGELFF.

The V call is TRBV7-9, the J call TRBJ1-1; unclear D gene. CDR3 length equals 13 residues. V was cut by 4 bases and J by 2 bases, with 8 bases left in between. The germline CDR1 and CDR2 sequences are SEHNR and FQNEAQ (reference sequence). Written as DNA, the CDR3 is TGTGCCAGCAGCTACGACACTAACACTGAAGCTTTCTTT. Its protein product is CASSYDTNTEAFF.

The chain couples TRBV11-2 to TRBJ2-3; 9 bases agree with TRBD1. Germline-derived CDR1 and CDR2 are SGHAT and FQNNGV. The CDR3 loop spans 15 amino acids. V was pared by 1 base and J by 5 bases, with 4 bases of the junction left unmatched. The CDR3 bases are TGTGCCAGCAGCTTAGGGACAGGGGCCGTAGATACGCAGTATTTT. Protein product: CASSLGTGAVDTQYF.